Shown below are 8 T cell receptor beta chains from a single sample sequenced in a study of spatial heterogeneity in lung cancer (dated by TCRdb to between 2018 and 2020). Library preparation was by 5' RACE. Sequenced using a NextSeq 500. In-frame beta chains were kept once TCRdb had trimmed the public reads at Q25 with fastp and called clones with MiXCR. Entries are consolidated by CDR3 protein sequence, retaining the most common genes and DNA. This sample comprises about 1,600 distinct CDR3 sequences, under 30% of them detected only once. Around three fifths of the sample goes to the ten largest clones. The sample's time point label is to be understood as: sample taken at primary tumor resection. For TCR sequencing, whole RNA was extracted from tumor and nontumor lung tissue, or from cryopreserved PBMC samples, and no cell sorting was done. Source: PBMCs, taken at surgery. These TCRs come from a male donor with early-stage non-small cell lung cancer.

This clonotype is labeled as medium-sized. The chain recombines TRBV7-9 with TRBJ2-7; D may be TRBD2 (5 bases). CDR3 length: 13 residues. Trimming removed 5 bases from V and 2 bases from J, with 10 bases in between. Germline V gene sequence: CDR1 SEHNR, CDR2 FQNEAQ (reference sequence). The DNA of the CDR3 is TGTGCCAGCAGCCGAAGGGAGACCTACGAGCAGTACTTC. Its protein is CASSRRETYEQYF.

V usage is TRBV7-8 and J usage is TRBJ1-1; 7 positions agree with TRBD1. The CDR3 sequence is 16 residues long. Germline trimming cut 5 bases from V and 5 bases from J; bases unmatched to any gene: 14. Germline V gene data show CDR1 as SGHVS and CDR2 as FQNEAQ. CDR3 nucleotides: TGTGCCAGCAGCCCGGGGACAGAATGGCGGGGTACTGAAGCTTTCTTT. Residues: CASSPGTEWRGTEAFF.

This clonotype was counted only a few times. The rearrangement links TRBV5-4 to TRBJ1-1; D remains unclear. The germline CDR1 and CDR2 sequences are SGHNT and YYREEE (reference sequence). This CDR3 spans 12 amino acids. V was shortened by 4 bases and J by 1 base, with 5 bases between the two germline ends. The DNA of the CDR3 is TGTGCCAGCAGCCTCTGGAACACTGAAGCTTTCTTT. Protein sequence: CASSLWNTEAFF.

In this sample, this clonotype is medium-sized (0.01 to 0.1%). This chain connects TRBV6-2 or TRBV6-3 to TRBJ2-7; TRBD2 is a possible D gene (5 bases). The CDR3 spans 13 residues. Germline assignment: CDR1 MNHEY and CDR2 SVGEGT. CDR3 coding DNA: TGTGCCAGCAGTTATCCTTCTGAAGCTAGCCTGCACGTC. Its protein product is CASSYPSEASLHV.

This clonotype is deemed medium-sized. The V gene is TRBV24-1, the J gene TRBJ2-6, with D perhaps matching TRBD1 (5 bases). The germline gives CDR1 KGHDR, CDR2 SFDVKD. This CDR3 has 15 residues. V gave up 4 bases and J gave up 2 bases, with 8 bases separating them. CDR3 in DNA: TGTGCCACCAGTGACCCAGGGCCTGGGGCCAACGTCCTGACTTTC. This translates into CATSDPGPGANVLTF.

By sample share, this clonotype is medium-sized. V gene TRBV3-1 combines with J gene TRBJ2-1, with TRBD1 as a possible D gene (5 bases). Germline V gene sequence: CDR1 LGHDT, CDR2 YNNKEL (reference sequence). The V gene lost 4 bases and the J gene lost 3 bases, with 22 bases spanning the gap. This CDR3 has 18 amino acids. CDR3 sequence: CASSPTHRTLWHYNEQFF. The DNA of the CDR3 is TGTGCCAGCAGCCCCACCCACAGGACCCTTTGGCACTACAATGAGCAGTTCTTC.

This clonotype rates as medium-sized. The CDR3 coding sequence is TGTGCCAGCTTGGGAGACAGGGGGCTTGAGTATGGCTACACCTTC. It encodes CASLGDRGLEYGYTF. The chain recombines TRBV12-3 or TRBV12-4 with TRBJ1-2, with 10 bases identical to TRBD1. Germline trimming cut 8 bases from V and 5 bases from J; bases unmatched to any gene: 11. CDR3 length: 15 amino acids.

This clonotype is categorized as large. V gene TRBV20-1 combines with J gene TRBJ1-1; maybe TRBD1 (5 bases). The CDR3 spans 14 residues. Germline V gene lookup returns CDR1 DFQATT and CDR2 SNEGSKA (reference sequence). The germline V and J ends were trimmed by 5 bases and 6 bases, with 19 bases remaining between them. The CDR3 DNA sequence: TGCAGTGCTGAAGCCCTGAACGAAGGGGCTGAAGCTTTCTTT. It specifies CSAEALNEGAEAFF.